The 15 T cell receptor beta chains given below trace back to one sample, sequenced in a study of CD8+ T cells in alopecia areata. Following extraction, RNA underwent reverse transcription to cDNA, which served as the sequencing template. Using immunoSEQ multiplex PCR, the repertoire was profiled, and TCRdb retains in-frame clones only, with some absent. In the table there are some 170,000 clones, approximately 59% of which are singletons. Sequenced material: CD4+ T cells sorted from blood, taken at week 0. All receptors come from a human donor with alopecia areata.

This clone was recorded once. This chain links TRBV4-1 with TRBJ2-3, with 9 nucleotides matching TRBD2. Germline V gene data show CDR1 as MGHRA and CDR2 as YSYEKL. The CDR3 length is 16 residues. The V segment lost 0 bases and the J segment 3 bases; nucleotides outside the gene matches: 4. The DNA for the CDR3 is TGCGCCAGCAGCCAAGATGCGGGGGGGTTAACAGATACGCAGTATTTT. Translated, it gives CASSQDAGGLTDTQYF.

The chain uses TRBV30 and TRBJ1-6; D is uncertain. The CDR3 extends over 15 amino acids. Germline V lookup: CDR1 GTSNPN, CDR2 SVGIG (reference sequence). Trimming removed 2 bases from V and 9 bases from J, with 17 bases in between. Here the CDR3 reads CAWSRERGLISPLHF. The CDR3 DNA follows: TGTGCCTGGAGTCGGGAAAGAGGATTGATTTCACCCCTCCACTTT.

This clone was seen more than once but under ten times. The V and J genes are TRBV27 and TRBJ1-2; the D gene is possibly TRBD1 (5 bases). The CDR3 extends over 14 amino acids. Germline V gene data show CDR1 as MNHEY and CDR2 as SMNVEV (reference sequence). The V end lost 3 bases, the J end lost 3 bases, and 11 bases lay between the germline ends. CDR3 nucleotides: TGTGCCAGCAGTTTGGTGGGGCCTGACTATGGCTACACCTTC. This sequence encodes CASSLVGPDYGYTF.

The gene calls are TRBV29-1 and TRBJ2-7; 9 nucleotides agree with TRBD1. The CDR3 sequence is 13 residues long. Trimming removed 3 bases from V and 9 bases from J; junction bases left unmatched: 9. The germline CDR1 and CDR2 sequences are SQVTM and ANQGSEA. CDR3 bases: TGCAGCGTTGAGGGACAGGGAGGAGGTGGGCAGTACTTC. Residues: CSVEGQGGGGQYF.

The table lists this clone with a count of one. The chain carries TRBV7-2 and TRBJ1-5, with 7 bases aligning to TRBD1. V dropped 0 bases and J dropped 1; count of bases not matched to a gene: 6. Germline V CDR1 and CDR2: SGHTA, FQGNSA. This CDR3 contains 17 residues. CDR3 nucleotides: TGTGCCAGCAGCTTAGCTCCGACAGGGAGCAGCAATCAGCCCCAGCATTTT. It is translated as CASSLAPTGSSNQPQHF.

The chain uses TRBV5-1 and TRBJ1-1, with D unclear. Trimming removed 0 bases from V and 3 bases from J, with 9 bases in between. The CDR3 spans 14 residues. Germline CDR1 SGHRS, CDR2 YFSETQ. CDR3 loop: CASSLARADTEAFF. CDR3 sequence (DNA): TGCGCCAGCAGCTTGGCACGCGCAGACACTGAAGCTTTCTTT.

The V and J genes are TRBV9 and TRBJ1-6; D is unclear. CDR1 SGDLS and CDR2 YYNGEE come from the germline V gene. This CDR3 has 16 amino acids. Trimming removed 0 bases from V and 3 bases from J, with 10 bases in between. The CDR3 loop is CASSVAGFGYNSPLHF. The CDR3 DNA reads TGTGCCAGCAGCGTAGCGGGGTTTGGCTATAATTCACCCCTCCACTTT. Full variable domain (rest looked up from reference TRBV9 and TRBJ1-6): DSGVTQTPKHLITATGQRVTLRCSPRSGDLSVYWYQQSLDQGLQFLIQYYNGEERAKGNILERFSAQQFPDLHSELNLSSLELGDSALYFCASSVAGFGYNSPLHFGNGTRLTVT.

The DNA for the CDR3 is TGTGCCAGCAACGGCGGGTTTTCTTCACCCCTCCACTTT. It codes for CASNGGFSSPLHF. V gene TRBV6-5 combines with J gene TRBJ1-6; D is unresolved. The V end was cut by 7 bases, the J end by 9 bases, with 13 bases between. Germline V lookup: CDR1 MNHEY, CDR2 SVGAGI. The CDR3 is made up of 13 amino acids.

This chain links TRBV2 with TRBJ1-2; D is perhaps TRBD1 (5 bases). This CDR3 is built from 13 residues. Germline-derived CDR1 and CDR2 are SNHLY and FYNNEI. V was shortened by 5 bases and J by 4 bases, with 11 bases between the two germline ends. CDR3 sequence (DNA): TGTGCCAGCAGTTCCGGGGCACTCTATGGCTACACCTTC. It translates to CASSSGALYGYTF.

This chain connects TRBV29-1 to TRBJ1-1; D is possibly TRBD1 (5 bases). The germline CDR1 and CDR2 sequences are SQVTM and ANQGSEA. This CDR3 comprises 15 residues. Trimming cost V 6 bases and J 3 bases, with 20 bases left between them. The CDR3 DNA sequence: TGCAGCGTATGGGGTGAGGGAAGGGGAGACACTGAAGCTTTCTTT. Residues: CSVWGEGRGDTEAFF.

The V call is TRBV6-5, the J call TRBJ2-7; 7 positions agree with TRBD1. This CDR3 is built from 14 residues. The trim removed 0 bases at V and 5 bases at J, leaving 4 bases unmatched. Germline V CDR1 and CDR2: MNHEY, SVGAGI. In nucleotides, the CDR3 is TGTGCCAGCAGTTACTCACAGGGGATTAACGAGCAGTACTTC. Translating gives CASSYSQGINEQYF.

The chain carries TRBV7-8 and TRBJ2-3, with D possibly being TRBD1 or TRBD2 (5 bases each). V lost 2 bases, J lost 4 bases, and 7 bases lay in between. The germline V gene has CDR1 SGHVS and CDR2 FQNEAQ. The CDR3 is 13 residues long. The CDR3 region has the DNA TGTGCCAGCAGCTTATCGGGGCCAGATACGCAGTATTTT. This sequence encodes CASSLSGPDTQYF.

The chain links TRBV6-1 to TRBJ1-5; D call uncertain. CDR3 length equals 14 residues. The germline gives CDR1 MNHNS, CDR2 SASEGT. Trimming shortened V by 5 bases and J by 0 bases, and 8 bases separated the two germline ends. The CDR3: CASSPGLSNQPQHF. The DNA for the CDR3 is TGTGCCAGCAGTCCAGGCCTTAGCAATCAGCCCCAGCATTTT.

The chain has TRBV30 and TRBJ1-1; D possibly corresponds to TRBD1 (5 bases). The V gene's germline CDR1 is GTSNPN and CDR2 SVGIG (reference sequence). There are 17 residues in the CDR3. With 4 bases removed from V and 4 bases from J, the gap between germline ends came to 25 bases. The DNA of the CDR3 is TGTGCCTGGATTTCACTCAGAAGGAACTACGGGGGCACTGAAGCTTTCTTT. The encoded protein is CAWISLRRNYGGTEAFF.

This clone was seen a handful of times. The CDR3 bases are TGTGCCAGCAGTCCTTCCGGCAAGCAAGCTTTCTTT. The encoded protein is CASSPSGKQAFF. The chain employs TRBV6-5 and TRBJ1-1; D is undetermined. Between the trimmed V and J ends, which lost 5 bases and 9 bases, there was a span of 13 bases. Germline lookup yields CDR1 MNHEY and CDR2 SVGAGI. The CDR3 length is 12 residues.